This paragraph reports one TCR beta chain. This sample is part of a study of blood T cell repertoires in COVID-19. The germline V and J ends were trimmed by 5 bases and 7 bases, with 12 bases remaining between them. Germline V gene sequence: CDR1 LNHDA, CDR2 SQIVND (reference sequence). CDR3 length equals 13 residues. Libraries were prepared by immunoSEQ multiplex PCR; TCRdb keeps only in-frame clonotypes and omits some of them. The sample holds 250,000 to 300,000 clones; approximately 80% are singletons and the top ten take about 5%. Researchers sorted participants into cohorts using their self-reported clinical history.

The sequenced sample consisted of PBMCs or T cells enriched from blood (not recorded which). The receptor comes from a man aged 40-49 years who had been exposed to COVID-19. The chain has TRBV19 and TRBJ1-5; D unclear. The CDR3 loop reads CASSGRVIQPQHF. The CDR3 DNA reads as TGTGCCAGTAGTGGGCGGGTTATCCAGCCCCAGCATTTT. Full variable domain (rest looked up from reference TRBV19 and TRBJ1-5): DGGITQSPKYLFRKEGQNVTLSCEQNLNHDAMYWYRQDPGQGLRLIYYSQIVNDFQKGDIAEGYSVSREKKESFPLTVTSAQKNPTAFYLCASSGRVIQPQHFGDGTRLSIL.